This T cell receptor (beta chain) was identified in a study of blood T cell repertoires in COVID-19. Study as a whole: Acute-phase and convalescent COVID-19 samples originated in the United States, Italy and Spain. The analysed material was cDNA or gDNA that came from T cells, B-cell-depleted T cells, or PBMCs.

This clone appeared a few times. Here immunoSEQ multiplex PCR was the method, and the copy in TCRdb shows in-frame clones only, minus some. The table lists roughly 400,000 clones, roughly 87% of them singletons. Each recovered donor of Cohort 3 presented with two negative PCRs, clearance, or symptom resolution. The germline V gene has CDR1 DFQATT and CDR2 SNEGSKA (reference sequence). The CDR3 runs to 11 residues. The V and J ends lost 3 bases and 7 bases respectively, with 9 bases between them. Sequencing was performed on PBMCs or T cells enriched from blood (not recorded which). The receptor comes from a man aged 18 to 29 who had recovered from COVID-19. The V call is TRBV20-1, the J call TRBJ1-1, with D hard to call. The CDR3 nucleotides are TGCAGTGCTAGTACGATGCGTGAAGCTTTCTTT. Protein sequence: CSASTMREAFF.